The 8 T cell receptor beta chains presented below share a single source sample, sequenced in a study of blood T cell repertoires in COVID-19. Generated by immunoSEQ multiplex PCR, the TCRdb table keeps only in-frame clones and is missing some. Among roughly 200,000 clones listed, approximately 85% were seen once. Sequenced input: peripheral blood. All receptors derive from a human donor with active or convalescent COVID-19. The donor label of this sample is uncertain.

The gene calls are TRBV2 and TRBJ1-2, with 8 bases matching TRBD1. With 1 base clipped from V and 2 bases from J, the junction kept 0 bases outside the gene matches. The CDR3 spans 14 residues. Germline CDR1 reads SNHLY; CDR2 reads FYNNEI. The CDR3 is CASSEGTGNYGYTF. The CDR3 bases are TGTGCCAGCAGTGAAGGGACAGGGAACTATGGCTACACCTTC.

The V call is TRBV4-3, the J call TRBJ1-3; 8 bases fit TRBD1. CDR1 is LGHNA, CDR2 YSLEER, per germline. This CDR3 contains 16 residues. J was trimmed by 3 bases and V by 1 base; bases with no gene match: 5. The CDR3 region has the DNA TGCGCCAGCAGCCAAGGACAGGGGTCTCTTGGAAACACCATATATTTT. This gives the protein CASSQGQGSLGNTIYF.

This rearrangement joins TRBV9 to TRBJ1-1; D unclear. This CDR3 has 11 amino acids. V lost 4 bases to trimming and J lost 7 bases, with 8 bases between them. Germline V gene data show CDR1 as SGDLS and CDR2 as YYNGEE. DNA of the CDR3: TGTGCCAGCAGCTTATCGGGTGAAGCTTTCTTT. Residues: CASSLSGEAFF. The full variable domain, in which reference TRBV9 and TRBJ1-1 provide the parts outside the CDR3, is DSGVTQTPKHLITATGQRVTLRCSPRSGDLSVYWYQQSLDQGLQFLIQYYNGEERAKGNILERFSAQQFPDLHSELNLSSLELGDSALYFCASSLSGEAFFGQGTRLTVV.

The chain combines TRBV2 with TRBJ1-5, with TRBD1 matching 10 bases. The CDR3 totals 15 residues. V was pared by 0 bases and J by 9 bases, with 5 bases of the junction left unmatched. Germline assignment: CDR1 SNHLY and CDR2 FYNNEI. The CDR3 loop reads CASSEARTGGVPQHF. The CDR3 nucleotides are TGTGCCAGCAGTGAAGCCCGGACAGGGGGTGTGCCCCAGCATTTT. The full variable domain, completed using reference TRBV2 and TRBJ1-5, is EPEVTQTPSHQVTQMGQEVILRCVPISNHLYFYWYRQILGQKVEFLVSFYNNEISEKSEIFDDQFSVERPDGSNFTLKIRSTKLEDSAMYFCASSEARTGGVPQHFGDGTRLSIL.

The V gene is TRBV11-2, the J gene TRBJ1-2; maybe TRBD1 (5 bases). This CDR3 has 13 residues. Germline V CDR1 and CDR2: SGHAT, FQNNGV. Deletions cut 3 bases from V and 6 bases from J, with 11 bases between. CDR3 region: CASSLAGIDGYTF. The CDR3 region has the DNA TGTGCCAGCAGCTTGGCAGGGATCGATGGCTACACCTTC. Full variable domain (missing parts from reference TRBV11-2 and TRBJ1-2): EAGVAQSPRYKIIEKRQSVAFWCNPISGHATLYWYQQILGQGPKLLIQFQNNGVVDDSQLPKDRFSAERLKGVDSTLKIQPAKLEDSAVYLCASSLAGIDGYTFGSGTRLTVV.

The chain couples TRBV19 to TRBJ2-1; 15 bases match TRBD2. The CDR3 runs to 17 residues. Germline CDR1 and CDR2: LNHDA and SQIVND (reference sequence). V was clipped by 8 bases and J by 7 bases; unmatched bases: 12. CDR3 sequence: CASDLGLAGGVVNEQFF. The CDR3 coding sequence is TGTGCCAGTGACCTGGGACTAGCGGGAGGCGTTGTGAATGAGCAGTTCTTC.

The DNA of the CDR3 is TGTGCCACCTCTAGCGGGAGGGCCGGTGAGGAGTACTTC. This encodes CATSSGRAGEEYF. This rearrangement joins TRBV19 to TRBJ2-7, with 12 bases aligning to TRBD2. CDR1 is LNHDA, CDR2 SQIVND, per germline (reference sequence). The CDR3 covers 13 residues. Unmatched junction bases numbered 12, after V lost 10 bases and J lost 11 bases.

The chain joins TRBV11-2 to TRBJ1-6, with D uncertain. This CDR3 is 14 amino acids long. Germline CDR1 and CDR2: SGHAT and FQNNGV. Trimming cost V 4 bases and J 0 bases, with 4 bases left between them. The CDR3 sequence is CASSSSSYNSPLHF. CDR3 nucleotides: TGTGCCAGCAGCTCCAGCTCCTATAATTCACCCCTCCACTTT. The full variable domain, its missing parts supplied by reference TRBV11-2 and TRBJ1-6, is EAGVAQSPRYKIIEKRQSVAFWCNPISGHATLYWYQQILGQGPKLLIQFQNNGVVDDSQLPKDRFSAERLKGVDSTLKIQPAKLEDSAVYLCASSSSSYNSPLHFGNGTRLTVT.